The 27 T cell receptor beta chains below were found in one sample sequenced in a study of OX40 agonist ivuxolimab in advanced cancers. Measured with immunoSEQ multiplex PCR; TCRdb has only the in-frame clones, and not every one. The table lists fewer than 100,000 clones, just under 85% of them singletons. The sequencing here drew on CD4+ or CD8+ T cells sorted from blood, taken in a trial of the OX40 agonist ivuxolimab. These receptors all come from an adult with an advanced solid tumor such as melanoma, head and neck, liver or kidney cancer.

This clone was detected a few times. CDR3 protein: CASGPGPRTATNEKLFF. DNA for the CDR3: TGTGCCAGTGGCCCAGGACCTCGGACGGCAACTAATGAAAAACTGTTTTTT. The chain links TRBV19 to TRBJ1-4; D is ambiguous. With 8 bases removed from V and 0 bases from J, the gap between germline ends came to 19 bases. The CDR3 runs 17 residues. Germline CDR1 LNHDA, CDR2 SQIVND (reference sequence).

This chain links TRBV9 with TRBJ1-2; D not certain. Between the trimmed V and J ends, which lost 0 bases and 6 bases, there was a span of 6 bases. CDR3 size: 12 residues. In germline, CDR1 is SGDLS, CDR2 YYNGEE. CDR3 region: CASSVAGHGYTF. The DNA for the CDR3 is TGTGCCAGCAGCGTAGCAGGTCATGGCTACACCTTC.

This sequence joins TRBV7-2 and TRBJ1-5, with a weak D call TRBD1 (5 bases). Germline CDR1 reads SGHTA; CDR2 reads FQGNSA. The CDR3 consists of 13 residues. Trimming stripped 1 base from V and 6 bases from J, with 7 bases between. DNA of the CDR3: TGTGCCAGCAGCTTAGTCGGGGGTCAGCCCCAGCATTTT. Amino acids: CASSLVGGQPQHF. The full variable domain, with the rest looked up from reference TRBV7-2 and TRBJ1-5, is GAGVSQSPSNKVTEKGKDVELRCDPISGHTALYWYRQSLGQGLEFLIYFQGNSAPDKSGLPSDRFSAERTGGSVSTLTIQRTQQEDSAVYLCASSLVGGQPQHFGDGTRLSIL.

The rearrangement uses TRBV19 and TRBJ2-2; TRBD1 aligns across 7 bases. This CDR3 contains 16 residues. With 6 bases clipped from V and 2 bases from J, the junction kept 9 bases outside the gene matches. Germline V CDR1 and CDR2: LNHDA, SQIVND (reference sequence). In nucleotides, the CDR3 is TGTGCCAGTAGATACGGACAGGCTTTAAACACCGGGGAGCTGTTTTTT. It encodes CASRYGQALNTGELFF.

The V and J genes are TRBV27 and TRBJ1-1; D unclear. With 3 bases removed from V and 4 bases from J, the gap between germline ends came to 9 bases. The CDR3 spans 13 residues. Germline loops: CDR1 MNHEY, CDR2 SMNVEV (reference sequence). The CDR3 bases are TGTGCCAGCAGTTTCGGAAGGGCCACTGAAGCTTTCTTT. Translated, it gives CASSFGRATEAFF.

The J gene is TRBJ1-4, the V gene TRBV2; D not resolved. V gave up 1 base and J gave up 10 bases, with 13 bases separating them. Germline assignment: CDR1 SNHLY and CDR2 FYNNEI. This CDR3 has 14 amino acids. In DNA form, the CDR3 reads TGTGCCAGCAGTGAAGATGGCAAATGGGGAAAACTGTTTTTT. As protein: CASSEDGKWGKLFF. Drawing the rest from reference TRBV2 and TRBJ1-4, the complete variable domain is EPEVTQTPSHQVTQMGQEVILRCVPISNHLYFYWYRQILGQKVEFLVSFYNNEISEKSEIFDDQFSVERPDGSNFTLKIRSTKLEDSAMYFCASSEDGKWGKLFFGSGTQLSVL.

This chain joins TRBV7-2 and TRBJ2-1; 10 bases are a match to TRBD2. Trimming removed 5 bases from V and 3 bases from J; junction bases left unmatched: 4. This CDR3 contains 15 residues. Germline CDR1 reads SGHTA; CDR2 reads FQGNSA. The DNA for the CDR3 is TGTGCCAGCAGCAGTCTAGCGGGGGTCTACAATGAGCAGTTCTTC. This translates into CASSSLAGVYNEQFF.

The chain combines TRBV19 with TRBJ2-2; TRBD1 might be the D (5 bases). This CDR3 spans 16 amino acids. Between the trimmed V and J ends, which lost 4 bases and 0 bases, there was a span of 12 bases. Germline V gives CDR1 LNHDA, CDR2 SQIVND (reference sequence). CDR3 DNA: TGTGCCAGTAGTACCGGACAAACGACGAACACCGGGGAGCTGTTTTTT. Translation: CASSTGQTTNTGELFF.

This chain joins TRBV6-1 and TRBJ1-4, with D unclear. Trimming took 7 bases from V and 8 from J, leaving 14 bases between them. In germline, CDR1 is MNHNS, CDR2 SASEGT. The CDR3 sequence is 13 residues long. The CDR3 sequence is CASKDHTVEKLFF. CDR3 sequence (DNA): TGTGCCAGCAAAGATCACACAGTAGAAAAACTGTTTTTT.

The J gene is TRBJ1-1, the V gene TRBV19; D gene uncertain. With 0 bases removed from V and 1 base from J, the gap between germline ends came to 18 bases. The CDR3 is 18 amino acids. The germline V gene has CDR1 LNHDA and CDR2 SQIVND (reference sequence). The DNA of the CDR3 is TGTGCCAGTAGTATAGATCTATTAGCCGGGCATCAGAACACTGAAGCTTTCTTT. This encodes CASSIDLLAGHQNTEAFF.

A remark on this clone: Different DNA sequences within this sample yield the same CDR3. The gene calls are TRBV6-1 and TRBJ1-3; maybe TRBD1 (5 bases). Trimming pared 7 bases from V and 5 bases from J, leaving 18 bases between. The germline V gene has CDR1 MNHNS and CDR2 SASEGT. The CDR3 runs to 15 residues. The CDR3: CASTRDPIERNTIYF. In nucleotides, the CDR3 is TGTGCCAGCACGCGGGACCCAATTGAGAGAAACACCATATATTTT.

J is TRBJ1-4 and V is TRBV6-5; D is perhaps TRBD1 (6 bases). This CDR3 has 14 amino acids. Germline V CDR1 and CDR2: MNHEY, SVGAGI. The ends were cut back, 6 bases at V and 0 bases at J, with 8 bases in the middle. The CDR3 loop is CASRRDTTNEKLFF. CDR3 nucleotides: TGTGCCAGCAGGCGGGACACAACTAATGAAAAACTGTTTTTT.

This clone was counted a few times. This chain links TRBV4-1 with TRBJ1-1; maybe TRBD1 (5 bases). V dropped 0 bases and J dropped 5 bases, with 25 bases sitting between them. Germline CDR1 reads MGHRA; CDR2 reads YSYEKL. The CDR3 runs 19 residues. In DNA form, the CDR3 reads TGCGCCAGCAGCCAAGATAGGTTGGCGCAGGTCGTAAGGGGTACTGAAGCTTTCTTT. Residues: CASSQDRLAQVVRGTEAFF.

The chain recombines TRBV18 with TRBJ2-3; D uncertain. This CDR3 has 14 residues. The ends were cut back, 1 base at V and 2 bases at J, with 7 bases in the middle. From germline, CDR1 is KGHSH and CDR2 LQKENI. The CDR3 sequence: CASSPQRSTDTQYF. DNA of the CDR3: TGTGCCAGCTCACCACAACGGTCCACAGATACGCAGTATTTT.

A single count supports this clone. Written as DNA, the CDR3 is TGTGCCAGCAGTCAAAATGACAATCAGCCCCAGCATTTT. Protein: CASSQNDNQPQHF. The chain joins TRBV6-1 to TRBJ1-5; D uncertain. Looked up from germline, CDR1 is MNHNS and CDR2 is SASEGT. This CDR3 comprises 13 residues. V lost 5 bases and J lost 3, with 8 bases in between.

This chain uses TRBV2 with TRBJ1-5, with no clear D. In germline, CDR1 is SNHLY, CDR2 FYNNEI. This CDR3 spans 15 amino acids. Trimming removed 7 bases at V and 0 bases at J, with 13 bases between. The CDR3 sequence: CASTVGGGSNQPQHF. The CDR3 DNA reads TGTGCCAGCACCGTGGGAGGAGGTAGCAATCAGCCCCAGCATTTT.

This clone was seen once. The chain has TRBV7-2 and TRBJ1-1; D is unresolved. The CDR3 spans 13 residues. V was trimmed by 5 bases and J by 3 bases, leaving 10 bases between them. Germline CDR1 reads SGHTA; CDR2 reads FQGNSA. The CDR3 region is CASSPLSYTEAFF. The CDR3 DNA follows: TGTGCCAGCAGCCCCCTATCATACACTGAAGCTTTCTTT.

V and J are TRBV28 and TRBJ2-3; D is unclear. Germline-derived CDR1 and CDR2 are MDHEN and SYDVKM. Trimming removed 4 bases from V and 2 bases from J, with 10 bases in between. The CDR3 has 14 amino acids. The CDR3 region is CASSYGPTTDTQYF. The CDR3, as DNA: TGTGCCAGCAGTTATGGGCCTACCACAGATACGCAGTATTTT.

This chain's CDR3 is CASSLGLAGPKETQYF. CDR3 bases: TGTGCCAGCAGCTTAGGGTTGGCGGGGCCCAAAGAGACCCAGTACTTC. The chain has TRBV11-3 and TRBJ2-5; tentative D call: TRBD2 (6 bases). V gave up 1 base and J gave up 3 bases, with 15 bases separating them. Per germline, CDR1 SGHNT and CDR2 YENEEA. The CDR3 length is 16 residues.

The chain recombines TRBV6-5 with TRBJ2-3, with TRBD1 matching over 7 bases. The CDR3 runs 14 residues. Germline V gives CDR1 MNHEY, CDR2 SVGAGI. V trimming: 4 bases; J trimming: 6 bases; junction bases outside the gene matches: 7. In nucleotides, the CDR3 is TGTGCCAGCAGTTCCCCGACAGGGCGGGATACGCAGTATTTT. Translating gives CASSSPTGRDTQYF.

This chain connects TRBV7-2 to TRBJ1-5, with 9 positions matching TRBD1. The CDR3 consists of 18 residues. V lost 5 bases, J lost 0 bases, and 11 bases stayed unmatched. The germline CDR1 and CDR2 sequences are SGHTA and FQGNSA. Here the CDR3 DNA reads TGTGCCAGCAGCCGGGGACAGGGAAAGCCCTATAGCAATCAGCCCCAGCATTTT. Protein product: CASSRGQGKPYSNQPQHF.

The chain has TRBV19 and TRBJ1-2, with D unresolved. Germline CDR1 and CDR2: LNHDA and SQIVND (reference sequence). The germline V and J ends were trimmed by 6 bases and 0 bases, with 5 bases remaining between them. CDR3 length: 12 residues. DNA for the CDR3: TGTGCCAGTAGAATTCCTAACTATGGCTACACCTTC. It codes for CASRIPNYGYTF.

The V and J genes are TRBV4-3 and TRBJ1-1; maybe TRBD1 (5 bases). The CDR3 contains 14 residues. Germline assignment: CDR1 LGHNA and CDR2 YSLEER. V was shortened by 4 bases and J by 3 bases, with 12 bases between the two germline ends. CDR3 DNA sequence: TGCGCCAGCAGCCGGACAAAAAGGGACACTGAAGCTTTCTTT. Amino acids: CASSRTKRDTEAFF.

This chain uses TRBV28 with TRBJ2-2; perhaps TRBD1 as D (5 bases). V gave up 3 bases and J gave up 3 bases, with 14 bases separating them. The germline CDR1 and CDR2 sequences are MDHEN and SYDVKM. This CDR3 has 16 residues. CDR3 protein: CASSFHQGFYTGELFF. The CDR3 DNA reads TGTGCCAGCAGTTTTCATCAGGGATTTTACACCGGGGAGCTGTTTTTT.

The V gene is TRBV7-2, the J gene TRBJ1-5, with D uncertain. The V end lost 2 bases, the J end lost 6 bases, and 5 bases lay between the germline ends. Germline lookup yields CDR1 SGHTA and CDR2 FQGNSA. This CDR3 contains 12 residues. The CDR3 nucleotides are TGTGCCAGCAGCTTACCTCCTCAGCCCCAGCATTTT. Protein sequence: CASSLPPQPQHF.

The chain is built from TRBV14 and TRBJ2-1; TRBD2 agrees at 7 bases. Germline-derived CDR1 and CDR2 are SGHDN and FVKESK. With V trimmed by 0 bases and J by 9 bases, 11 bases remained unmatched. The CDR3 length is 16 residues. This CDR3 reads CASSQETGLRGSEQFF. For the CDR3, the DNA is TGTGCCAGCAGCCAAGAGACGGGGCTGCGGGGGAGTGAGCAGTTCTTC.

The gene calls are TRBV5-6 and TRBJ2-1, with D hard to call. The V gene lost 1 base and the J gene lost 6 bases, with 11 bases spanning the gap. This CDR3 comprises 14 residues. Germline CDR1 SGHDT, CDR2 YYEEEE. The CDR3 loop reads CASSLNFRVNEQFF. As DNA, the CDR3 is TGTGCCAGCAGCTTGAATTTTCGCGTCAATGAGCAGTTCTTC.